The source of this T cell receptor beta chain is a study of T cell responses to AZD1222 COVID-19 vaccine. Whole-study results and caveats: Just a handful of AZD1222 recipients tested seropositive at baseline. Possibly, clonal diversity was underestimated; donors were largely white British and included more females. Scientists sampled the repertoires only once the peak T cell response had passed.

The CDR3 consists of 15 residues. The V gene lost 0 bases and the J gene lost 5 bases, with 14 bases spanning the gap. The V gene's germline CDR1 is SGHTA and CDR2 FQGNSA. Notes on this clone: What it binds is not known.

Profiled with immunoSEQ multiplex PCR; TCRdb holds only in-frame clones, not every one. The profile shows about 86,000 clones, almost 80% of them singletons. Sequencing used peripheral blood, obtained on day 0 of AZD1222 vaccination. The chain joins TRBV7-2 to TRBJ2-7, with D unresolved. The clonotype was recovered from an adult in good health. The CDR3 coding sequence is TGTGCCAGCAGCTTAGCTCCGACACGTTTCCACGAGCAGTACTTC. This encodes CASSLAPTRFHEQYF.